This T cell receptor (beta chain) was identified during a study of blood T cells in healthy people across ages (dated by TCRdb to about 2015). Turning to the overall study: In model experiments, roughly one uniquely barcoded TCR beta cDNA molecule per two T cells was captured by template switching. To track age-related changes in TCR beta repertoire diversity, the study relied on deep sequencing normalized with unique cDNA molecular identifiers. The donors were split into four age groups: young (average around 17 years), middle-aged (roughly 40), aged (over 55) and long-lived (approximately 89). Donors of different ages were randomly distributed across sequencing lanes to avoid experimental bias. For two donors (one aged 18 to 30 and one aged 80 or older), the study analyzed two additional independent replicas of 1 million unique cDNA reads from the same blood draw. The investigation overall reported the following: Donor CMV infection status was unknown, potentially confounding age-related changes in expanded clonotypes. The percentage of naive T cells measured by flow cytometry correlated strongly with observed TCR beta diversity. Observed TCR beta diversity per million T cells fell roughly linearly with age, and a significant reduction was already apparent by age around 36. Compared with the aged group, the long-lived group had more naive CD4+ T cells, fewer expanded clones and increased TCR diversity, a pattern suggesting age selection. Conclusive comparison of naive and antigen-experienced compartments was prevented by the profiling of bulk unsorted PBMCs. Estimates of total diversity based on one million sequenced T cells were considered lower bounds and underestimates.

Concerning this clonotype itself: The target of this receptor is not known. Base qualities are missing; no much larger clone stands one base away.

From a lookup of the germline V gene, CDR1 and CDR2 are SGHRS and YFSETQ. V is reduced by 7 bases and J by 3 bases, leaving a spacing of 25 bases between them. The CDR3 has 17 amino acids, counting the end cysteine and phenylalanine. Only the CDR3 DNA stays, 51 bases, in frame from base 1. Libraries were made using 5' RACE. TCRdb lists the instrument as Illumina HiSeq 2500. A second PCR of about 6 to 12 cycles was performed with a sample-barcoded 5' primer and a J-beta primer mix. A unique molecular identifier was introduced onto each TCR beta cDNA molecule by a template-switch 5' adaptor carrying 12 random nucleotides. Each sample yielded at least 3 million CDR3-containing paired-end reads. First-strand cDNA was synthesized from all RNA with the Mint cDNA synthesis kit, primed by a TRBC-specific oligonucleotide. After uracil-DNA glycosylase treatment, a first 18-cycle PCR used universal primers M1SS and BC2_uni_R on all cDNA. Per the original workflow: For normalization, 1 million high-quality reads, each with a distinct molecular identifier, were randomly selected from each sample. Instead of being binned into consensus sequences, reads with shared molecular identifiers were discarded. CDR3 identification, clonotype clustering and error correction used MiTCR with a Q25 quality threshold and the strictest error-elimination algorithm. A nonparametric unseen species model using Euler transformation provided a lower-bound estimate of total TCR beta diversity. TCRdb trimmed the raw reads at Q25, called clones with MiXCR and kept productive beta chains. Rows with one shared CDR3 protein collapse into an entry with the most common genes and DNA. The V and J calls, along with clone size, are taken from TCRdb and not from the paper's own processing. The sample table holds more than 800,000 distinct CDR3 sequences, of which 40% to 50% were seen once. The top ten constitute under 20% of the sample.

The roughly 39 donors, aged about 6 to 100 years, were systemically healthy Caucasian individuals from Russia. Ten milliliters of peripheral blood were collected from each donor into EDTA-treated Vacutainer tubes. PBMCs were isolated by Ficoll-Paque density-gradient centrifugation, with at least 6 million obtained per sample. Total RNA was extracted from PBMCs with Trizol reagent, with at least 5 micrograms obtained per sample. Naive CD45RAhigh/CD27high T cell percentages were measured by flow cytometry on a PBMC aliquot from every donor. This receptor chain uses TRBV5-1 and TRBJ1-2; TRBD1 is a possible D gene, resting on 5 matching bases. The sequence was obtained from a woman aged 55-69 years in good health. Sequencing was performed on blood. The CDR3 protein sequence reads: CASRFPARAGNDYGYTF. At the DNA level, the sequence is TGCGCCAGCCGATTCCCCGCCAGGGCAGGCAACGACTATGGCTACACCTTC. When the CDR3 is completed using the reference TRBV5-1 and TRBJ1-2 genes on either side, the full variable domain is KAGVTQTPRYLIKTRGQQVTLSCSPISGHRSVSWYQQTPGQGLQFLFEYFSETQRNKGNFPGRFSGRQFSNSRSEMNVSTLELGDSALYLCASRFPARAGNDYGYTFGSGTRLTVV.